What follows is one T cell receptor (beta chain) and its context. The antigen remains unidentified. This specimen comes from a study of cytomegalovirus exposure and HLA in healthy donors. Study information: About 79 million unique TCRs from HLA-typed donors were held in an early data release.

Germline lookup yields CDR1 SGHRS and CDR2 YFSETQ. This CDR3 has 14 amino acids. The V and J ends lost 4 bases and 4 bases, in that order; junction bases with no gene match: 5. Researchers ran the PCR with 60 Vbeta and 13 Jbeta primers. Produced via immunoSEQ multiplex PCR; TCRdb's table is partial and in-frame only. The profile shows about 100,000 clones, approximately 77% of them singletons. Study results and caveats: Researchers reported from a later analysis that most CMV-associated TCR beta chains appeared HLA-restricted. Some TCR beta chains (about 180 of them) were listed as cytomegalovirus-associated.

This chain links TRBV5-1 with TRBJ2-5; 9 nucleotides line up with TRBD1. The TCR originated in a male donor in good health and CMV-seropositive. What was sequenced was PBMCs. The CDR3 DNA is TGCGCCAGCAGCCAGGGACAGGGCTTAGAGACCCAGTACTTC. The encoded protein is CASSQGQGLETQYF.